One sample yielded the 30 T cell receptor beta chains listed below, sequenced in a study of T cell repertoires in cytomegalovirus infection. What these receptors recognize is not known. Each CDR3 protein is one row after TCRdb ran MiXCR on the reads. The data show hundreds of thousands of distinct CDR3 sequences, with approximately 31% seen just once and about an eighth held by the top ten. The material sequenced was cultured CD8+ T cells from PBMCs, taken from culture after CMV antigen stimulation. These receptors were taken from a human donor in good health (CMV status not recorded). Some clones in this sample may be carry-over from other donors' samples.

This clonotype has just a few counts. The chain couples TRBV4-1 to TRBJ2-1; 8 bases map to TRBD2. The V segment lost 1 base and the J segment 4 bases; nucleotides outside the gene matches: 3. The CDR3 loop spans 15 amino acids. In germline, CDR1 is MGHRA, CDR2 YSYEKL. CDR3 amino acids: CASSQAGGVYNEQFF. CDR3 nucleotides: TGCGCCAGCAGCCAAGCCGGGGGGGTTTACAATGAGCAGTTCTTC.

The chain is built from TRBV29-1 and TRBJ1-1; the D is unclear. With 6 bases removed from V and 3 bases from J, the gap between germline ends came to 17 bases. The CDR3 runs 14 residues. CDR1 and CDR2 (germline): SQVTM, ANQGSEA. CDR3 in amino acids: CSVDERLYYTEAFF. The CDR3 nucleotides are TGCAGCGTCGATGAGAGGTTGTATTACACTGAAGCTTTCTTT. The full variable domain, its missing parts supplied by reference TRBV29-1 and TRBJ1-1, is SAVISQKPSRDICQRGTSLTIQCQVDSQVTMMFWYRQQPGQSLTLIATANQGSEATYESGFVIDKFPISRPNLTFSTLTVSNMSPEDSSIYLCSVDERLYYTEAFFGQGTRLTVV.

The chain is built from TRBV7-6 and TRBJ1-4; D is unclear. Germline V gives CDR1 SGHVS, CDR2 FNYEAQ. CDR3 length: 13 amino acids. Trimming cost V 2 bases and J 2 bases, with 3 bases left between them. CDR3 nucleotides: TGTGCCAGCAGCTTAATTACTAATGAAAAACTGTTTTTT. Translating gives CASSLITNEKLFF.

The gene calls are TRBV12-3 or TRBV12-4 and TRBJ2-3; D may match TRBD1 or TRBD2 (5 bases each). The germline V and J ends were trimmed by 7 bases and 2 bases, with 16 bases remaining between them. The CDR3 is 15 amino acids. CDR3 coding DNA: TGTGCCAGCACCCAGGGCAGCGGCTACACAGATACGCAGTATTTT. Its translation: CASTQGSGYTDTQYF.

The chain carries TRBV12-5 and TRBJ1-2; perhaps TRBD1 as D (6 bases). The CDR3 consists of 14 residues. Germline CDR1 is LGHNT and CDR2 is FRNRAP. The V gene lost 3 bases and the J gene lost 6 bases, with 14 bases spanning the gap. CDR3 sequence: CASGFVTGPDGYTF. CDR3 nucleotides: TGTGCTAGTGGTTTCGTTACAGGGCCTGATGGCTACACCTTC.

This chain's CDR3 is CAISGRENSGNTIYF. As DNA, the CDR3 is TGTGCCATCAGTGGCAGGGAGAACTCTGGAAACACCATATATTTT. The chain combines TRBV10-3 with TRBJ1-3, with D possibly TRBD1 on 5 matching bases. V shed 4 bases and J shed 0 bases, with 10 bases lying between them. Germline loops: CDR1 ENHRY, CDR2 SYGVKD. This CDR3 contains 15 residues.

This clonotype was recorded a few times. V and J are TRBV7-3 and TRBJ2-3; D gene uncertain. The CDR3 loop spans 14 amino acids. V shed 1 base and J shed 0 bases, with 5 bases lying between them. CDR1 is SGHTA, CDR2 FQGTGA, per germline. CDR3 sequence (DNA): TGTGCCAGCAGCTTAATGGGGAGCACAGATACGCAGTATTTT. Translating gives CASSLMGSTDTQYF.

The chain recombines TRBV14 with TRBJ2-1, with a weak D call TRBD2 (5 bases). The CDR3 is 18 residues long. Germline V gene sequence: CDR1 SGHDN, CDR2 FVKESK. The V gene lost 0 bases and the J gene lost 2 bases, with 17 bases spanning the gap. The DNA for the CDR3 is TGTGCCAGCAGCCAAGAAAGGGCAGTCGGGGAAGCCTACAATGAGCAGTTCTTC. Encoded protein: CASSQERAVGEAYNEQFF.

The CDR3 DNA follows: TGTGCCAGTACCCCCCGGGGGACAGGATCATACTATGGCTACACCTTC. It translates to CASTPRGTGSYYGYTF. This chain links TRBV19 with TRBJ1-2; 8 positions match TRBD1. Germline V gene sequence: CDR1 LNHDA, CDR2 SQIVND (reference sequence). The V segment lost 7 bases and the J segment 3 bases; nucleotides outside the gene matches: 13. The CDR3 has 16 amino acids.

The gene calls are TRBV7-3 and TRBJ2-5; 10 positions agree with TRBD2. After removal of 5 bases from V and 1 base from J, the junction contained 7 bases not matched to a gene. Germline V CDR1 and CDR2: SGHTA, FQGTGA. CDR3 size: 16 residues. CDR3 sequence: CASSPSSGGLQETQYF. The CDR3, as DNA: TGTGCCAGCAGCCCTTCTAGCGGGGGACTCCAAGAGACCCAGTACTTC.

V gene TRBV6-5 combines with J gene TRBJ2-5, with D unclear. The germline gives CDR1 MNHEY, CDR2 SVGAGI. Between the trimmed V and J ends, which lost 8 bases and 2 bases, there was a span of 15 bases. The CDR3 is 14 residues long. The CDR3 here is CASALNGNQETQYF. The CDR3 DNA reads as TGTGCCAGCGCCCTAAATGGGAATCAAGAGACCCAGTACTTC.

The chain carries TRBV27 and TRBJ2-1, with D possibly TRBD1 on 6 matching bases. CDR3 length: 13 amino acids. Per the germline V gene, CDR1 is MNHEY and CDR2 is SMNVEV (reference sequence). Trimming removed 2 bases at V and 6 bases at J, with 8 bases between. CDR3 nucleotides: TGTGCCAGCAGTTTAGGGACATGCAATGAGCAGTTCTTC. It is translated as CASSLGTCNEQFF.

This chain links TRBV7-9 with TRBJ2-1, with D perhaps being TRBD1 or TRBD2 (7 bases each). With 2 bases removed from V and 7 bases from J, the gap between germline ends came to 15 bases. Per germline, CDR1 SEHNR and CDR2 FQNEAQ (reference sequence). The CDR3 has 15 residues. This CDR3 reads CASSLQSQGGNEQFF. The CDR3 coding sequence is TGTGCCAGCAGCTTACAATCTCAGGGGGGGAATGAGCAGTTCTTC.

V is TRBV12-3 or TRBV12-4 and J is TRBJ2-7, with a weak D call TRBD2 (6 bases). This CDR3 is built from 15 residues. Deletions cut 3 bases from V and 0 bases from J, with 12 bases between. The CDR3 protein is CASSLGLASSYEQYV. The DNA of the CDR3 is TGTGCCAGCAGTTTGGGTCTAGCGTCCTCCTACGAGCAGTACGTC.

This clonotype was observed a handful of times. V is TRBV6-2 or TRBV6-3 and J is TRBJ2-1; D ambiguous. CDR1 is MNHEY and CDR2 is SVGEGT in the germline V gene. Trimming removed 6 bases from V and 4 bases from J, with 16 bases in between. CDR3 length: 15 amino acids. The CDR3 spells CASRNPLHGYNEQFF. The CDR3 DNA reads as TGTGCCAGCAGAAATCCCCTCCACGGATACAATGAGCAGTTCTTC.

This clonotype was observed a handful of times. The V gene is TRBV7-9, the J gene TRBJ1-1; D is uncertain. Germline lookup yields CDR1 SEHNR and CDR2 FQNEAQ (reference sequence). This CDR3 is built from 14 residues. V shed 8 bases and J shed 6 bases, with 19 bases lying between them. CDR3 sequence: CASGIESANAEAFF. The DNA for the CDR3 is TGTGCCAGCGGAATCGAGTCGGCAAACGCTGAAGCTTTCTTT. The entire variable domain, with the rest obtained from reference TRBV7-9 and TRBJ1-1, is as follows: DTGVSQNPRHKITKRGQNVTFRCDPISEHNRLYWYRQTLGQGPEFLTYFQNEAQLEKSRLLSDRFSAERPKGSFSTLEIQRTEQGDSAMYLCASGIESANAEAFFGQGTRLTVV.

The V call is TRBV2, the J call TRBJ2-7; possibly TRBD2 for D (6 bases). The V gene's germline CDR1 is SNHLY and CDR2 FYNNEI. This CDR3 comprises 13 residues. Trimming left V 11 bases short and J 5 bases short, with 19 bases between. This CDR3 reads CACTEGPEDEQYF. In nucleotides, the CDR3 is TGTGCCTGCACGGAGGGGCCCGAGGACGAGCAGTACTTC.

In this sample, this clonotype turned up a few times. The chain carries TRBV18 and TRBJ2-1; D uncertain. CDR1 is KGHSH and CDR2 is LQKENI in the germline V gene. CDR3 length: 14 amino acids. The germline V and J ends were trimmed by 0 bases and 4 bases, with 7 bases remaining between them. The CDR3 spells CASSPPRSYNEQFF. CDR3 coding DNA: TGTGCCAGCTCACCACCGAGGTCTTACAATGAGCAGTTCTTC.

The sample holds many counts of this clonotype. The chain is built from TRBV7-9 and TRBJ1-1; D perhaps matches TRBD1 (5 bases). The V and J ends lost 6 bases and 2 bases respectively, with 16 bases between them. Per the germline V gene, CDR1 is SEHNR and CDR2 is FQNEAQ (reference sequence). The CDR3 has 15 residues. CDR3 sequence (DNA): TGTGCCAGCAGGGGCCAGGTTGGGACCAACACTGAAGCTTTCTTT. This codes for CASRGQVGTNTEAFF.

This chain connects TRBV15 to TRBJ1-1, with D perhaps TRBD1 (6 bases). Germline CDR1 LNHNV, CDR2 YYDKDF (reference sequence). Trimming took 6 bases from V and 0 from J, leaving 14 bases between them. This CDR3 contains 15 residues. The CDR3 sequence: CATSIIDRLNTEAFF. CDR3 bases: TGTGCCACCAGTATCATCGACAGGCTGAACACTGAAGCTTTCTTT.

The CDR3 DNA reads TGTGCCAGCAGATTTACACGCCATGGGACTGAAGCTTTCTTT. This codes for CASRFTRHGTEAFF. The chain combines TRBV6-2 or TRBV6-3 with TRBJ1-1; D uncertain. Trimming left V 6 bases short and J 5 bases short, with 16 bases between. This CDR3 comprises 14 residues. Germline lookup yields CDR1 MNHEY and CDR2 SVGEGT.

The genes are TRBV19 and TRBJ1-6, with TRBD1 matching 7 bases. The V gene end was trimmed by 6 bases and the J gene end by 7 bases; junction bases not matched to a gene: 9. This CDR3 has 15 residues. The germline V gene has CDR1 LNHDA and CDR2 SQIVND (reference sequence). CDR3 protein: CASSTYGQENSPLHF. In DNA form, the CDR3 reads TGTGCCAGTAGCACGTACGGACAGGAGAATTCACCCCTCCACTTT. The complete variable domain, with remaining parts taken from reference TRBV19 and TRBJ1-6, reads DGGITQSPKYLFRKEGQNVTLSCEQNLNHDAMYWYRQDPGQGLRLIYYSQIVNDFQKGDIAEGYSVSREKKESFPLTVTSAQKNPTAFYLCASSTYGQENSPLHFGNGTRLTVT.

This clonotype was counted many times. This rearrangement joins TRBV12-3 or TRBV12-4 to TRBJ1-2; tentative D call: TRBD1 (5 bases). The CDR3 covers 17 residues. Trimming took 5 bases from V and 1 from J, leaving 20 bases between them. The CDR3 spells CASSLRDRKSYNYGYTF. The CDR3 DNA sequence: TGTGCCAGCAGTCTCCGGGACCGAAAATCATATAACTATGGCTACACCTTC.

There are a few counts of this clonotype. The chain uses TRBV6-1 and TRBJ1-5; 7 bases are shared with TRBD1. Germline values: CDR1 MNHNS, CDR2 SASEGT. The CDR3 consists of 15 residues. Trimming cost V 1 base and J 7 bases; bases outside gene matches: 7. Here the CDR3 DNA reads TGTGCCAGCAGTGAAGAAAGAGGGGGCGTGCAGCCCCAGCATTTT. Encoded protein: CASSEERGGVQPQHF.

In this sample, this clonotype turned up many times. This rearrangement joins TRBV11-2 to TRBJ2-1; 9 nucleotides align to TRBD2. Trimming removed 1 base from V and 12 bases from J; junction bases left unmatched: 13. The CDR3 runs 16 residues. Germline V gene lookup returns CDR1 SGHAT and CDR2 FQNNGV. The CDR3 reads CASSLVGGGALFGQFF. For the CDR3, the DNA is TGTGCCAGCAGCTTAGTAGGCGGGGGGGCCCTTTTTGGGCAGTTCTTC.

This clonotype has only a few counts. V and J are TRBV12-3 or TRBV12-4 and TRBJ1-2; D possibly corresponds to TRBD1 (5 bases). This CDR3 region has 13 residues. With 5 bases removed from V and 6 bases from J, the gap between germline ends came to 13 bases. The CDR3 reads CASSVGTIDGYTF. The CDR3 DNA is TGTGCCAGCAGTGTCGGGACTATTGATGGCTACACCTTC.

A few counts support this clonotype. This chain links TRBV19 with TRBJ2-5; D is possibly TRBD1 or TRBD2 (5 bases each). V gave up 3 bases and J gave up 6 bases, with 14 bases separating them. Germline CDR1 LNHDA, CDR2 SQIVND (reference sequence). The CDR3 sequence is 14 residues long. The CDR3 DNA reads as TGTGCCAGTAGTATTGGGTTCGGGGCGCAGACCCAGTACTTC. Protein: CASSIGFGAQTQYF.

This clonotype was recorded at least ten times. This rearrangement joins TRBV7-6 to TRBJ1-1; D gene unclear. This CDR3 has 14 amino acids. Germline V gives CDR1 SGHVS, CDR2 FNYEAQ. Trimming cost V 3 bases and J 5 bases, with 13 bases left between them. Here the CDR3 DNA reads TGTGCCAGCAGCTTGGGGTCCCTCGGAACTGAAGCTTTCTTT. Its protein is CASSLGSLGTEAFF.

The chain is built from TRBV28 and TRBJ1-5; 11 bases fit TRBD1. From germline, CDR1 is MDHEN and CDR2 SYDVKM. With 6 bases clipped from V and 6 bases from J, the junction kept 10 bases outside the gene matches. The CDR3 consists of 16 residues. CDR3 protein: CASSSDRGLFSQPQHF. As DNA, the CDR3 is TGTGCCAGCAGCTCGGACAGGGGGCTGTTTAGTCAGCCCCAGCATTTT. The full variable domain, in which reference TRBV28 and TRBJ1-5 provide the parts outside the CDR3, is DVKVTQSSRYLVKRTGEKVFLECVQDMDHENMFWYRQDPGLGLRLIYFSYDVKMKEKGDIPEGYSVSREKKERFSLILESASTNQTSMYLCASSSDRGLFSQPQHFGDGTRLSIL.

The V and J genes are TRBV29-1 and TRBJ2-7; 7 bases match TRBD2. The germline V gene has CDR1 SQVTM and CDR2 ANQGSEA. The CDR3 extends over 14 amino acids. The V segment lost 4 bases and the J segment 0 bases; nucleotides outside the gene matches: 6. CDR3 coding DNA: TGCAGCGTTGTAGGAGGGGAGGGCTCCTACGAGCAGTACTTC. Translating gives CSVVGGEGSYEQYF.